The clone carrying this T cell receptor beta chain came up once. The data were taken from a study of cytomegalovirus exposure and HLA in healthy donors. The PCR employed 60 Vbeta primers together with 13 Jbeta primers. TCRdb keeps only in-frame clones here, not all; method: immunoSEQ multiplex PCR. There are 100,000 to 150,000 clones in the sample; roughly 76% occur only once, and over 10% lies in the top ten. The CDR3 covers 15 residues. V was clipped by 0 bases and J by 4 bases, with 15 bases between them. Germline V CDR1 and CDR2: GTSNPN, SVGIG (reference sequence). This receptor was obtained from an older woman in good health and CMV-seropositive. The source material was PBMCs. V and J are TRBV30 and TRBJ1-2; D is perhaps TRBD1 (5 bases). The CDR3 DNA reads as TGTGCCTGGAGTGTAGGGACTCAGTCAGCCTATGGCTACACCTTC. It translates to CAWSVGTQSAYGYTF.